A selection of T cell receptor beta chains follows, all from one sample in a study of shared clonotypes between healthy human individuals. Using immunoSEQ multiplex PCR, the repertoire was profiled, and TCRdb retains in-frame clones only, with some absent. The table records 2 million to 2.5 million clones, roughly 95% of them present only once. The material sequenced was naive CD4+ T cells sorted from blood. Receptors were obtained from a man between 18 and 29 years old in good health. Each CDR3 is given with its conserved first and last residue. The D gene is left open where the match is weak. Some rows have no size entry. The others give once, few or many, or a class for an expanded clone.

length	V	size	J	D	DNA	CDR3
15	TRBV2	once	TRBJ2-1	.	TGTGCCAGCAGTGCCGACAGGCCAGCCTACAATGAGCAGTTCTTC	CASSADRPAYNEQFF
14	TRBV25-1	.	TRBJ2-3	.	TGTGCCAGCAGATATACGGGAGTTAGAGATACGCAGTATTTT	CASRYTGVRDTQYF
14	TRBV28	.	TRBJ1-6	.	TGTGCCAGCAGTGGGGGGGGAGCCTGGACACCCCTCCACTTT	CASSGGGAWTPLHF
15	TRBV4-1	.	TRBJ1-1	TRBD1	TGCGCCAGCAGCCAAGAAAGGACAGGGGACACTGAAGCTTTCTTT	CASSQERTGDTEAFF
14	TRBV9	.	TRBJ2-2	.	TGTGCCAGCAGCGAACAGACATACACCGGGGAGCTGTTTTTT	CASSEQTYTGELFF
14	TRBV5-6	.	TRBJ1-5	TRBD1	TGTGCCAGCAGCCGGGGGCAGGGGGTCCAGCCCCAGCATTTT	CASSRGQGVQPQHF
15	TRBV7-2	.	TRBJ2-5	TRBD2	TGTGCCAGCAGCTTAGTGGGGGGGTTACAAGAGACCCAGTACTTC	CASSLVGGLQETQYF
13	TRBV6-1	.	TRBJ2-5	.	TGTGCCAGCAGAACGACAGGACAAGAGACCCAGTACTTC	CASRTTGQETQYF
13	TRBV10-3	.	TRBJ2-4	.	TGTGCCATCAGTGAGGGGGGGTGGAACATTCAGTACTTC	CAISEGGWNIQYF
17	TRBV14	.	TRBJ2-2	TRBD1	TGTGTCAGCAGCCGCCAGAGGACAGGAGCGAACACCGGGGAGCTGTTTTTT	CVSSRQRTGANTGELFF
16	TRBV19	.	TRBJ1-5	TRBD1	TGTGCCAGTAGTATCCCGAATACAGGGGGCAATCAGCCCCAGCATTTT	CASSIPNTGGNQPQHF
14	TRBV9	.	TRBJ2-7	TRBD1	TGTGCCAGCAGCGCCCGGGACAGGGGCTACGAGCAGTACTTC	CASSARDRGYEQYF
13	TRBV18	.	TRBJ2-1	.	TGTGCCAGCTCAGGTCAAACTCGGGATGAGCAGTTCTTC	CASSGQTRDEQFF
15	TRBV7-9	.	TRBJ2-5	TRBD1	TGTGCCAGCAGCCTCGGACAGGGAGAGTGGGAGACCCAGTACTTC	CASSLGQGEWETQYF
11	TRBV20-1	.	TRBJ2-5	.	TGCAGTGCTGTGGCACAAGAGACCCAGTACTTC	CSAVAQETQYF
13	TRBV6-1	.	TRBJ1-1	.	TGTGCCAGCAGTGAACAGGAGGGTACTGAAGCTTTCTTT	CASSEQEGTEAFF